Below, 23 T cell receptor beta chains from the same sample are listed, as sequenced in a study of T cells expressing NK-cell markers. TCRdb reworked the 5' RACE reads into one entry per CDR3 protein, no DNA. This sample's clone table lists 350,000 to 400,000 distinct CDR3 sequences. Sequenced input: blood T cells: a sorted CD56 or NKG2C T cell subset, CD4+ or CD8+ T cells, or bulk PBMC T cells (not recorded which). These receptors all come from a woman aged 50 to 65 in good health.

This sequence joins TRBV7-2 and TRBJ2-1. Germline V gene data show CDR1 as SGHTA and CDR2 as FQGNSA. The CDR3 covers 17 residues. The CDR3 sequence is CASSLDLGTSSYNEQFF.

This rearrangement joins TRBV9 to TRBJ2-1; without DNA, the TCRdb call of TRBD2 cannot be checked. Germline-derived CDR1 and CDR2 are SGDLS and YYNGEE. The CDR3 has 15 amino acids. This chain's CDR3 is CASSVVAGGPGEQFF.

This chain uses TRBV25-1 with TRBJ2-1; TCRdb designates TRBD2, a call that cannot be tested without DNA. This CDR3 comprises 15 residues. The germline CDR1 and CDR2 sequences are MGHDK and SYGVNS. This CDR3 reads CASSVSGRRYNEQFF.

The CDR3: CASSPPGQGTDEQFF. This chain links TRBV12-3 or TRBV12-4 with TRBJ2-1; the TCRdb D gene call, TRBD1, has no DNA to confirm it. This CDR3 spans 15 amino acids.

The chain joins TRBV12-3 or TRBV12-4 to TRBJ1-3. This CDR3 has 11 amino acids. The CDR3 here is CASSPGTSLYF.

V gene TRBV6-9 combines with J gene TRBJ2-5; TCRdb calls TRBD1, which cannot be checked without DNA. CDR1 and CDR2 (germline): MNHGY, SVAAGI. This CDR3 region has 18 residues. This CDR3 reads CASIIEGYRGGYQETQYF.

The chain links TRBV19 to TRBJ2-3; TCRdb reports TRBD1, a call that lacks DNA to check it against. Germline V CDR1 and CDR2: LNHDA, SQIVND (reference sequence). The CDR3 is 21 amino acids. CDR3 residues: CASSRKGWGSVGLSSTDTQYF.

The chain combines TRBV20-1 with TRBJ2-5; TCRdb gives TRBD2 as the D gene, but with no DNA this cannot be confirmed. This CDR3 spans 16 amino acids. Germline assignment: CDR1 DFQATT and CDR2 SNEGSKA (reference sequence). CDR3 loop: CSASPEGLGGTETQYF.

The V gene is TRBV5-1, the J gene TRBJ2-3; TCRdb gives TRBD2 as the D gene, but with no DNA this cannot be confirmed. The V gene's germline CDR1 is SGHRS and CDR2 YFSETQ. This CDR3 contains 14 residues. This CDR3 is CASRTSGIPDTQYF.

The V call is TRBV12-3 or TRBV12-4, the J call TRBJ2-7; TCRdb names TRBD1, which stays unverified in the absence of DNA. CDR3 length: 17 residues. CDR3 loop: CASSLRPPGQGSYEQYF.

The CDR3 sequence is CASRSKGSYEQYF. The rearrangement uses TRBV10-2 and TRBJ2-7. Looked up from germline, CDR1 is WSHSY and CDR2 is SAAADI. This CDR3 has 13 amino acids.

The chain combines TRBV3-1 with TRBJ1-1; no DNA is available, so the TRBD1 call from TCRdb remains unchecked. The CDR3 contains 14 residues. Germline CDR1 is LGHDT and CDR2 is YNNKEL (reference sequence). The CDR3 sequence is CASSQVNGGGRPFF.

CDR3 amino acids: CASSLVAFSGANVLTF. This chain uses TRBV7-3 with TRBJ2-6. This CDR3 is built from 16 residues. Germline CDR1 and CDR2: SGHTA and FQGTGA.

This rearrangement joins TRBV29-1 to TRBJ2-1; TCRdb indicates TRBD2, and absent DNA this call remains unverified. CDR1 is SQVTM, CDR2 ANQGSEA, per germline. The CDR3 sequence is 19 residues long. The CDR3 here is CSEQTARLAGGRAYNEQFF.

The CDR3: CASRRQEAQNIQYF. The gene calls are TRBV2 and TRBJ2-4; TCRdb calls TRBD1, which cannot be checked without DNA. The CDR3 length is 14 residues. Germline assignment: CDR1 SNHLY and CDR2 FYNNEI.

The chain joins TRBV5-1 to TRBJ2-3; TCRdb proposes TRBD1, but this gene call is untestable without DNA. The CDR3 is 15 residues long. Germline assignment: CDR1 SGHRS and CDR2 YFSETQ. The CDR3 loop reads CASSRTGQGTDTQYF.

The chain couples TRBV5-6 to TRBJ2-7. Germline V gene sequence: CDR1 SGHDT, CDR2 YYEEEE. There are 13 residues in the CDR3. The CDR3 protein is CASSSGTHYEQYF.

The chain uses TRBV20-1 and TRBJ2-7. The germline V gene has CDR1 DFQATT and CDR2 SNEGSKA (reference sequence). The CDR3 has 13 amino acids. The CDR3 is CSATVDSSYEQYF.

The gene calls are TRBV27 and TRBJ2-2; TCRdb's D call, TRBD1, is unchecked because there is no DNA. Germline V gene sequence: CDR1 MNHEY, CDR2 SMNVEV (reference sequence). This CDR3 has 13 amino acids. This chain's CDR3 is CASSWTGTGELFF.

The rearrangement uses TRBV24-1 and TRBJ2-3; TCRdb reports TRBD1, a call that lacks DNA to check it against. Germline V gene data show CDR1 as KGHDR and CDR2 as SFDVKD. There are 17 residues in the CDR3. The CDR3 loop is CATSEPGTGLSADTQYF.

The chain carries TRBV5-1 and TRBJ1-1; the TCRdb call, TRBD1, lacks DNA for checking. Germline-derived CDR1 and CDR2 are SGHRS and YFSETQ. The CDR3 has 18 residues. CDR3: CASSLYRAGTGVNTEAFF.

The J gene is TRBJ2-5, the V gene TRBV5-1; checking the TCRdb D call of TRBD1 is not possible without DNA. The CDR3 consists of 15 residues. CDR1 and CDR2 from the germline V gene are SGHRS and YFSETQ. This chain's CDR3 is CASSLEDRPRMTQYF.

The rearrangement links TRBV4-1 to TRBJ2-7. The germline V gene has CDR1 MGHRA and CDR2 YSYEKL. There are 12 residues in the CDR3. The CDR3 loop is CASSQLEDEQYF.